This TCR beta chain came from a study of siplizumab effects on memory and regulatory T cells. Findings and caveats of the study: Mappable alloreactive CD4+ clones came from Treg cells around three quarters of the time on average with siplizumab, against approximately 26% in controls. Naive T cells looked more diverse than memory cells and looked like major alloresponse contributors. In siplizumab cultures, the suppressive function of proliferating Tregs remained unconfirmed.

Points on this clone: Its target is unknown.

The CDR3 consists of 15 residues. Deletions cut 1 base from V and 2 bases from J, with 9 bases between. Germline V gene data show CDR1 as SGHDN and CDR2 as FVKESK. The protocol was immunoSEQ multiplex PCR, while the TCRdb copy is restricted to in-frame clones and leaves out a portion. The data hold 110,000 or so clones, with 80% to 95% observed a single time. The chain employs TRBV14 and TRBJ1-5; D is unresolved. Sequenced sample: non-Treg CD4+ T cells sorted from blood. The source of this sequence is a human donor in good health. Written as DNA, the CDR3 is TGTGCCAGCAGCCAAGTACCCCCGGGCAATCAGCCCCAGCATTTT. Encoded protein: CASSQVPPGNQPQHF.